The rows below give T cell receptor beta chains drawn from one sample of a study of shared clonotypes between healthy human individuals. Measured with immunoSEQ multiplex PCR; TCRdb has only the in-frame clones, and not every one. This table holds 2 million to 2.5 million clones, around 95% found once. The source material was naive CD4+ T cells sorted from blood. The receptors were sampled from a man aged 18-30 years in good health. CDR3s include the opening cysteine and the closing phenylalanine or tryptophan.

j_call	v_call	cdr3_aa
TRBJ2-5	TRBV19	CASISGETQYF
TRBJ1-2	TRBV6-5	CASSYSNQAPYGYTF
TRBJ1-5	TRBV5-1	CASSLDSTGHQPQHF
TRBJ2-3	TRBV18	CASSPPGTSGSADTQYF
TRBJ2-7	TRBV11-2	CASSLEGGGYEQYF
TRBJ1-2	TRBV5-1	CASSLTGQGLYGYTF
TRBJ2-5	TRBV11-2	CASSLVAGGQETQYF
TRBJ1-2	TRBV28	CASSFGSEPRENYGYTF
TRBJ1-5	TRBV6-6	CAVAGGNQPQHF
TRBJ2-7	TRBV10-3	CAISVERGEQYF
TRBJ2-1	TRBV7-7	CASSHTLWDEQFF
TRBJ2-1	TRBV5-1	CASSWGLAGPSEQFF
TRBJ1-2	TRBV10-3	CASQDQQRDNYGYTF
TRBJ2-5	TRBV19	CASSTGLAGSQETQYF
TRBJ1-3	TRBV29-1	CSVEGGNTIYF
TRBJ1-5	TRBV6-6	CASSYLGPNSNQPQHF
TRBJ2-1	TRBV29-1	CSALGLDSYNEQFF
TRBJ1-1	TRBV5-1	CASSLAQGINTEAFF
TRBJ2-2	TRBV7-2	CASSFPGLTLNGELFF
TRBJ1-6	TRBV14	CASSQVNGEGPLHF
TRBJ2-7	TRBV30	CAALSPGIYEQYF
TRBJ1-1	TRBV27	CASSSQGLVRGTEAFF
TRBJ2-1	TRBV11-3	CASSSGGFGSYNEQFF
TRBJ2-7	TRBV6-1	CASSEGTSGEQYF
TRBJ1-3	TRBV29-1	CSVGSSSGNTIYF
TRBJ1-1	TRBV4-2	CASSLGGVDTEAFF
TRBJ2-3	TRBV2	CASSGQVTDTQYF
TRBJ2-2	TRBV18	CASSPDGTGELFF
TRBJ2-7	TRBV9	CASSSMSGGSSYEQYF
TRBJ2-1	TRBV9	CASSVSILAVSYNEQFF
TRBJ2-3	TRBV2	CASSADRGSTDTQYF
TRBJ2-3	TRBV9	CASSVNQGPMGDTQYF
TRBJ2-7	TRBV7-9	CASSLVLGLAGSSYEQYF
TRBJ1-2	TRBV7-2	CASSSYLTGAGNAYGYTF
TRBJ2-3	TRBV5-4	CASSIGLAGEYF
TRBJ2-2	TRBV5-1	CASSYGLAGELFF
TRBJ2-5	TRBV2	CASSEGTSGGAWETQYF
TRBJ2-4	TRBV19	CASSIFSRGALGAKNIQYF
TRBJ1-2	TRBV9	CASSVDRSNYGYTF
TRBJ1-6	TRBV14	CASRTQGPGDSPLHF
TRBJ1-4	TRBV5-1	CASSPGTSDEKLFF
TRBJ2-3	TRBV5-1	CASSRGLAGDTQYF